This T cell receptor beta chain was sequenced for a study of CD8 T cells in ankylosing spondylitis. Study-wide points: Some of the motif variants had earlier been found in reactive arthritis patients' fluid and blood. A motif of roughly 8 highly homologous TCR beta variants was seen as apparently characteristic of ankylosing spondylitis blood. According to the report, clones linked to the disease were significantly enriched in matched synovial fluid samples taken from ankylosing spondylitis patients.

This clonotype has at least ten counts. What it recognizes is unknown. Molecular-barcoded quantitative 5'-RACE produced these TCR beta libraries. Each CDR3 protein is one row after TCRdb ran MiXCR on the 5' RACE reads. The sample shows approximately 520,000 distinct CDR3 sequences, about 5% of them seen only once. The ends were cut back, 6 bases at V and 7 bases at J, with 12 bases in the middle. The CDR3 has 11 residues. Germline V gene lookup returns CDR1 DFQATT and CDR2 SNEGSKA (reference sequence). The chain employs TRBV20-1 and TRBJ1-1; weak D call: TRBD1 (5 bases). The sequence came from a male donor with ankylosing spondylitis. Sequenced sample: blood, either unsorted or a sorted T cell fraction (not recorded which). The CDR3 DNA is TGCAGTGCCTCACGGGGGTTTGAAGCTTTCTTT. Translation: CSASRGFEAFF.